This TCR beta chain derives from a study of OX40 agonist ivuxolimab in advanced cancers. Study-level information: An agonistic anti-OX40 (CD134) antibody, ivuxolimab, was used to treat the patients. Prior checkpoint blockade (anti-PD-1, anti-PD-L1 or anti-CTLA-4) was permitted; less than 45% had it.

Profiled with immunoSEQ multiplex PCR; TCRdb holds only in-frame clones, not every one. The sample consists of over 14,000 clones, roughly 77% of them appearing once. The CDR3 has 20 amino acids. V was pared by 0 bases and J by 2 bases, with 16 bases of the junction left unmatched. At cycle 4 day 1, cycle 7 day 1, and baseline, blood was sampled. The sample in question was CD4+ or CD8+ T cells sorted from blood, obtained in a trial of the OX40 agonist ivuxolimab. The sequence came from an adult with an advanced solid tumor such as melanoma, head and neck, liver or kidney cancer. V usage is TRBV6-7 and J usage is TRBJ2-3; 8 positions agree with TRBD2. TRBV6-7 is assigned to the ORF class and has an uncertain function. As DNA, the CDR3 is TGTGCCAGCAGTTACTCGGATCATGCAGGCGGGGGGACCCACACAGATACGCAGTATTTT. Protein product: CASSYSDHAGGGTHTDTQYF.